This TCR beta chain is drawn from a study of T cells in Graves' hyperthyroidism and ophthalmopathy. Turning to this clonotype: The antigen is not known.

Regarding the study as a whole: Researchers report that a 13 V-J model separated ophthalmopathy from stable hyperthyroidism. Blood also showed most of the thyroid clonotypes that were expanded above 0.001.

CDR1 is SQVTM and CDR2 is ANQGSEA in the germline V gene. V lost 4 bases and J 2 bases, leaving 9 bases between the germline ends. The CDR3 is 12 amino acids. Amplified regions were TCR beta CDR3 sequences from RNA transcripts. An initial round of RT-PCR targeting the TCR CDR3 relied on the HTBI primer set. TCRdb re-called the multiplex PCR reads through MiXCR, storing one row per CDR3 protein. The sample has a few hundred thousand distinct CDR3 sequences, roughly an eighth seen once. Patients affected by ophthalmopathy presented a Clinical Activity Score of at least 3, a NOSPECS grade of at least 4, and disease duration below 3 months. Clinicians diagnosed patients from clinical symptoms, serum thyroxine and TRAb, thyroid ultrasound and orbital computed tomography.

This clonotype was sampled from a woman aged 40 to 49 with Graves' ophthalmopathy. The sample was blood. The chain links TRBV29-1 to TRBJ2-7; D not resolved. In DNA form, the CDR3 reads TGCAGCGTTGGGGTACACCCCTACGAGCAGTACTTC. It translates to CSVGVHPYEQYF.